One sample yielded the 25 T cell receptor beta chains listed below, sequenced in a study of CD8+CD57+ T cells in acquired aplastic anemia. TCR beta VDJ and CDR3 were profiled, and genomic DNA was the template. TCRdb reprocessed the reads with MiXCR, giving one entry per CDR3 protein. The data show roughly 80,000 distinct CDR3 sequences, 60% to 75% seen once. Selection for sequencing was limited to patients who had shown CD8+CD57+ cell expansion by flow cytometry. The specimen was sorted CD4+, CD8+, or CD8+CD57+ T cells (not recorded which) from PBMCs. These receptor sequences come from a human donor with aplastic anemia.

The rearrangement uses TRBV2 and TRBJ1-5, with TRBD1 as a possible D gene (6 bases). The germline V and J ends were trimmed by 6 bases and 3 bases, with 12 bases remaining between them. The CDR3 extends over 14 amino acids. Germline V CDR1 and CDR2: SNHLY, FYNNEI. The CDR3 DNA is TGTGCCAGCAGCCGAGGGGGATACAATCAGCCCCAGCATTTT. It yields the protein CASSRGGYNQPQHF.

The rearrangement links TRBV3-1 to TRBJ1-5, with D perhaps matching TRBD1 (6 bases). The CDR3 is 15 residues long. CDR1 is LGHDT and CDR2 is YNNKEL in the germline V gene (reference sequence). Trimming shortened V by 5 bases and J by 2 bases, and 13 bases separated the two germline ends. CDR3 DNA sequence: TGTGCCAGCAGCTCCCGAGGGGGTCGCAATCAGCCCCAGCATTTT. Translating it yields CASSSRGGRNQPQHF.

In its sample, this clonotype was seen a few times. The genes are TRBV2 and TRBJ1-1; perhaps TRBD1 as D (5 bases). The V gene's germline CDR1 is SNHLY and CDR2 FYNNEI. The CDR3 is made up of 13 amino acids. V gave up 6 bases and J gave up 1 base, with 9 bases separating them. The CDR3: CASRGRSNTEAFF. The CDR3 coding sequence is TGTGCCAGCAGGGGACGGTCGAACACTGAAGCTTTCTTT.

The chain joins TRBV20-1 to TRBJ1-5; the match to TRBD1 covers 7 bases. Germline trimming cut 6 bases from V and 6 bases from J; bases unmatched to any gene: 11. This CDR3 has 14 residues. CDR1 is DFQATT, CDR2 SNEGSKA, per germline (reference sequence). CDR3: CSAPDRDVSQPQHF. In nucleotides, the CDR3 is TGCAGTGCCCCAGACAGGGATGTCAGTCAGCCCCAGCATTTT.

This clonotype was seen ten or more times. This CDR3 is CASSRGWDGYTF. Here the CDR3 DNA reads TGTGCCAGCAGCAGGGGGTGGGATGGCTACACCTTC. The chain recombines TRBV5-6 with TRBJ1-2; possible D gene TRBD1, 6 bases. Between the trimmed V and J ends, which lost 4 bases and 6 bases, there was a span of 10 bases. This CDR3 comprises 12 residues. From germline, CDR1 is SGHDT and CDR2 YYEEEE.

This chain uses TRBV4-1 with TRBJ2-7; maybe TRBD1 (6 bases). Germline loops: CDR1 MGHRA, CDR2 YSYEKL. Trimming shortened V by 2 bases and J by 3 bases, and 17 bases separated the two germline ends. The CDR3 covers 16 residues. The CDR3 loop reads CASSQRGTNNFYEQYF. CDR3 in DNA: TGCGCCAGCAGCCAAAGGGGGACAAATAACTTCTACGAGCAGTACTTC.

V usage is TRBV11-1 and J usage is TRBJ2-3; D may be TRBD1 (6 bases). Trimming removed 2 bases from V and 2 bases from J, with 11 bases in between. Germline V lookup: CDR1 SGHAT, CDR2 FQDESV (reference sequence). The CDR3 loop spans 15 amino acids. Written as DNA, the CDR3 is TGTGCCAGCAGCTTACAGGGGTCCCACACAGATACGCAGTATTTT. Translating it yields CASSLQGSHTDTQYF.

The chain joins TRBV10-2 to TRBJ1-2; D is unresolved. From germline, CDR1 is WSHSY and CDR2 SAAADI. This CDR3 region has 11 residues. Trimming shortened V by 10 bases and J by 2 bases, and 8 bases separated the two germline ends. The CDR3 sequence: CAIQRNYGYTF. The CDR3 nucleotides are TGCGCCATCCAGCGCAACTATGGCTACACCTTC.

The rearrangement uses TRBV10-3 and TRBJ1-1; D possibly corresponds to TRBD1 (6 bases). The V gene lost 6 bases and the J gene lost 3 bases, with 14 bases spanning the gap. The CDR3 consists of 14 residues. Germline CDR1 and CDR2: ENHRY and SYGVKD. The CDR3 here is CAIREGTLDTEAFF. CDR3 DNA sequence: TGTGCCATCAGGGAAGGGACACTCGACACTGAAGCTTTCTTT.

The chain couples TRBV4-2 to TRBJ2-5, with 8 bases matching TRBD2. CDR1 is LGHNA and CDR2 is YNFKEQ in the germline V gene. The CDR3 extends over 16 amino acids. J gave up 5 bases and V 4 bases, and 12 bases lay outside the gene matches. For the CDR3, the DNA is TGTGCCAGCAGCCTCGCTTCGGGGGGGGGCCACGAGACCCAGTACTTC. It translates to CASSLASGGGHETQYF.

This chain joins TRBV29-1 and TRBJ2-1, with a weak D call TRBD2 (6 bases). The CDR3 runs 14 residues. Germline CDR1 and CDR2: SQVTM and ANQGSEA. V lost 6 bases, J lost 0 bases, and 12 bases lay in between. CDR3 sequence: CSVSLGGSYNEQFF. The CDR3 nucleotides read TGCAGCGTATCTCTGGGGGGCTCCTACAATGAGCAGTTCTTC.

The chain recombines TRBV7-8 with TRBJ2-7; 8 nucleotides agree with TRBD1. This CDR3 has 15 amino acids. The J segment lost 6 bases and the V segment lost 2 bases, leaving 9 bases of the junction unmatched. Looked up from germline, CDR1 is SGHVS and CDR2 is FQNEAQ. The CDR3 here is CASSLYSGQGGEQYF. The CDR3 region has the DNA TGTGCCAGCAGCTTATATTCCGGACAGGGAGGCGAGCAGTACTTC. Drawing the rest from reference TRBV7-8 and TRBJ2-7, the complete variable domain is GAGVSQSPRYKVAKRGQDVALRCDPISGHVSLFWYQQALGQGPEFLTYFQNEAQLDKSGLPSDRFFAERPEGSVSTLKIQRTQQEDSAVYLCASSLYSGQGGEQYFGPGTRLTVT.

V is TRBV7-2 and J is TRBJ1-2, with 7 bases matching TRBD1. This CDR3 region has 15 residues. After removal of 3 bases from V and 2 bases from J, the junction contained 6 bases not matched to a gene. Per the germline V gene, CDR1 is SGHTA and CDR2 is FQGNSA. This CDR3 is CASSFDQGVNYGYTF. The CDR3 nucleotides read TGTGCCAGCAGCTTTGACCAGGGGGTAAACTATGGCTACACCTTC.

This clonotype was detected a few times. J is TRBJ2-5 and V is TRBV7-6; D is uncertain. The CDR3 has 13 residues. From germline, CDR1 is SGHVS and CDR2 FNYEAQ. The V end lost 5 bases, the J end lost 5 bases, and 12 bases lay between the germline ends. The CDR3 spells CASSLTVGETQYF. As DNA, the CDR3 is TGTGCCAGCAGCCTAACAGTGGGGGAGACCCAGTACTTC.

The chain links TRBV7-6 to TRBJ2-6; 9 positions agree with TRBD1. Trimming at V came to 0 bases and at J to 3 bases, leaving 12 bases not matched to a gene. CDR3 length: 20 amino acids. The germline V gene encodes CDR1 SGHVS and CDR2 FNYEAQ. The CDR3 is CASSLAPPGTGLGGANVLTF. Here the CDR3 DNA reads TGTGCCAGCAGCTTAGCACCCCCGGGGACAGGGCTTGGTGGGGCCAACGTCCTGACTTTC.

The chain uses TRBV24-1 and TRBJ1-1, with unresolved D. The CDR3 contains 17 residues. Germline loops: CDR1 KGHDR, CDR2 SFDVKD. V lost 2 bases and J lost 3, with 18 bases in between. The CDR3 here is CATSDSTGLKRDTEAFF. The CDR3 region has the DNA TGTGCCACCAGTGATTCGACTGGATTAAAAAGGGACACTGAAGCTTTCTTT.

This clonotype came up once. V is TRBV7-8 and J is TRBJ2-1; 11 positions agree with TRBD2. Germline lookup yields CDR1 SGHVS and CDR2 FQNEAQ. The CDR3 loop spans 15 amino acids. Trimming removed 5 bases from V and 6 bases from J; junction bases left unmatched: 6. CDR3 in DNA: TGTGCCAGCAGCCTAGGGACTAGCGGACCCAATGAGCAGTTCTTC. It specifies CASSLGTSGPNEQFF.

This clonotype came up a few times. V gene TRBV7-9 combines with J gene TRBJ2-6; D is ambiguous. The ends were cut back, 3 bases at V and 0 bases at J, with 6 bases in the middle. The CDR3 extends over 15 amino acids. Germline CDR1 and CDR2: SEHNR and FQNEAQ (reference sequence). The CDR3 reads CASSFGLSGANVLTF. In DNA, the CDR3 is TGTGCCAGCAGCTTCGGCCTCTCTGGGGCCAACGTCCTGACTTTC.

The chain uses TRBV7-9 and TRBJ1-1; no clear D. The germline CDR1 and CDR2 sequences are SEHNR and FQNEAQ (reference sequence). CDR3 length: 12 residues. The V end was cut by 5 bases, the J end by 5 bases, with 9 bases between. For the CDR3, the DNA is TGTGCCAGCAGCCCTTGGGGTACTGAAGCTTTCTTT. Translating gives CASSPWGTEAFF.

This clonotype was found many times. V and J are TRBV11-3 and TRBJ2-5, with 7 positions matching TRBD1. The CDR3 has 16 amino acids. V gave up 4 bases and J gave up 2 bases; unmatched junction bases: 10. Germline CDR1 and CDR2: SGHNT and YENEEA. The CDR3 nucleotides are TGTGCCAGCAGCTGGATACTGGACAGGCCGCAAGAGACCCAGTACTTC. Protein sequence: CASSWILDRPQETQYF.

The CDR3 DNA reads as TGCGCCAGCAGCTTTAAGGGGGTGGGCACTGAAGCTTTCTTT. Its protein product is CASSFKGVGTEAFF. The chain combines TRBV5-1 with TRBJ1-1, with a possible D match to TRBD1 (6 bases). The V end was cut by 2 bases, the J end by 4 bases, with 12 bases between. Germline CDR1 is SGHRS and CDR2 is YFSETQ. The CDR3 consists of 14 residues.

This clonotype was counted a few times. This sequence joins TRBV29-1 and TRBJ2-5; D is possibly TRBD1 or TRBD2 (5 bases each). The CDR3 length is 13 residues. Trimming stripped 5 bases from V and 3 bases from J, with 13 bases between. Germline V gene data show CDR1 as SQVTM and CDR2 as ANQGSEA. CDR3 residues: CSVPGTFEETQYF. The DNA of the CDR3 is TGCAGCGTTCCCGGGACCTTCGAAGAGACCCAGTACTTC.

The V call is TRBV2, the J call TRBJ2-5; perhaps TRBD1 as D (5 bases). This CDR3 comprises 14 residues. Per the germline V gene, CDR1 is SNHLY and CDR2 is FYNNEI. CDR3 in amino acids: CANLHRQGKETQYF. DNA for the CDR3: TGTGCAAACCTACATCGGCAGGGCAAAGAGACCCAGTACTTC.

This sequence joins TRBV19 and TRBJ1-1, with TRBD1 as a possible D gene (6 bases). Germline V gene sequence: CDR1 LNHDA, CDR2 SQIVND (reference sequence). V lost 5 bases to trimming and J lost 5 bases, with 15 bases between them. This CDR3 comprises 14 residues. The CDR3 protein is CASSLQGEGTEAFF. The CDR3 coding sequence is TGTGCCAGTAGTCTACAGGGTGAGGGGACTGAAGCTTTCTTT.

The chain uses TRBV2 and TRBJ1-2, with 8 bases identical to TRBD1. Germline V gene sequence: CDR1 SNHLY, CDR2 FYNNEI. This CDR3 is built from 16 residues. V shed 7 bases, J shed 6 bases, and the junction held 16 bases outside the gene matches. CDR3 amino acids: CASKKGTRDRGHGYTF. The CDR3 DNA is TGTGCCAGCAAAAAGGGGACCCGAGACAGGGGCCATGGCTACACCTTC.